These 13 T cell receptor beta chains were sequenced from one sample in a study of cytomegalovirus exposure and HLA in healthy donors. The PCR used 60 Vbeta and 13 Jbeta primers. Clones were read by immunoSEQ multiplex PCR, and TCRdb kept only the in-frame ones, dropping some. The data hold about 150,000 clones, with roughly four fifths observed a single time. Sequencing was done on a sample of PBMCs. Every receptor here comes from a man between 35 and 55 years old in good health and CMV-seronegative.

Notes on this clone: The sample holds other DNA sequences that translate to the same CDR3. The chain is built from TRBV30 and TRBJ2-3; 9 bases fit TRBD2. Germline trimming cut 2 bases from V and 3 bases from J; bases unmatched to any gene: 3. The CDR3 contains 14 residues. Germline CDR1 GTSNPN, CDR2 SVGIG (reference sequence). DNA for the CDR3: TGTGCCTGGAGTCTTGCGGGAGGGACAGATACGCAGTATTTT. Residues: CAWSLAGGTDTQYF.

The chain recombines TRBV5-1 with TRBJ2-1, with D tentatively TRBD2 (6 bases). The CDR3 is 17 residues long. Germline-derived CDR1 and CDR2 are SGHRS and YFSETQ. The V end was cut by 0 bases, the J end by 2 bases, with 15 bases between. The CDR3 DNA reads TGCGCCAGCAGCTTGGCCCCGGCAGGGAGGCCCTACAATGAGCAGTTCTTC. It encodes CASSLAPAGRPYNEQFF.

In regard to this clone: At one boundary the junction diverges from the germline segment, which might be a read error. The V and J genes are TRBV11-3 and TRBJ2-2, with D possibly matching TRBD2 (5 bases). CDR3 length equals 16 residues. CDR1 is SGHNT and CDR2 is YENEEA in the germline V gene. The CDR3 is CASSLGVGSSTGELFF. For the CDR3, the DNA is TGTGCCAGCAGCTTAGGGGTGGGGTCGAGTACCGGGGAGCTATTTTTT.

Remarks on this clone: Sequence at one end of the junction differs from germline and may be a read error. This chain's CDR3 is CASSHSYTEAFF. The CDR3 nucleotides read TGCGCCAGCAGCCACAGTTACACCGAAGCTTTCTTT. V is TRBV4-1 and J is TRBJ1-1, with D uncertain. The CDR3 loop spans 12 amino acids. Germline CDR1 is MGHRA and CDR2 is YSYEKL.

This clone showed up just a few times. The rearrangement uses TRBV15 and TRBJ1-2; 8 bases match TRBD1. The V segment lost 6 bases and the J segment 4 bases; nucleotides outside the gene matches: 10. The CDR3 is made up of 15 amino acids. Germline V gene data show CDR1 as LNHNV and CDR2 as YYDKDF (reference sequence). CDR3: CATSRTRTGPYGYTF. DNA of the CDR3: TGTGCCACCAGTCGCACACGGACAGGGCCCTATGGCTACACCTTC.

The chain couples TRBV7-2 to TRBJ2-7, with 9 bases that match TRBD2. CDR1 is SGHTA and CDR2 is FQGNSA in the germline V gene. This CDR3 has 15 amino acids. V shed 4 bases and J 0 bases; nucleotides not matched to a gene: 4. CDR3 nucleotide sequence: TGTGCCAGCAGCTCCACTAGCGGGCGCTCCTACGAGCAGTACTTC. Its protein product is CASSSTSGRSYEQYF.

The chain is built from TRBV2 and TRBJ1-2, with 9 positions matching TRBD1. Germline CDR1 and CDR2: SNHLY and FYNNEI. V shed 3 bases and J 5 bases; nucleotides not matched to a gene: 7. This CDR3 spans 15 amino acids. CDR3 amino acids: CASSDRTGVFYGYTF. CDR3 in DNA: TGTGCCAGCAGTGACCGGACAGGGGTGTTTTATGGCTACACCTTC.

The rearrangement joins TRBV15 to TRBJ2-2; 12 nucleotides align to TRBD2. The length of the CDR3 is 16 residues. V dropped 1 base and J dropped 5; count of bases not matched to a gene: 2. In germline, CDR1 is LNHNV, CDR2 YYDKDF (reference sequence). CDR3 DNA: TGTGCCACCAGCAGAGGAACTAGCGGGAGGACCGGGGAGCTGTTTTTT. Translated, it gives CATSRGTSGRTGELFF.

Notes on this clone: This sample includes further DNA sequences coding for the same CDR3. The chain couples TRBV2 to TRBJ1-5; a weak D match, TRBD1 (5 bases). The ends were cut back, 6 bases at V and 7 bases at J, with 16 bases in the middle. Germline-derived CDR1 and CDR2 are SNHLY and FYNNEI. The CDR3 sequence is 14 residues long. CDR3 nucleotide sequence: TGTGCCAGCAGCCCTGCGGGGGGATGGCAGCCCCAGCATTTT. Amino acids: CASSPAGGWQPQHF. Based on the CDR3 plus reference TRBV2 and TRBJ1-5, the full variable domain is EPEVTQTPSHQVTQMGQEVILRCVPISNHLYFYWYRQILGQKVEFLVSFYNNEISEKSEIFDDQFSVERPDGSNFTLKIRSTKLEDSAMYFCASSPAGGWQPQHFGDGTRLSIL.

This clone appeared a single time. V is TRBV5-1 and J is TRBJ2-7; 14 nucleotides match TRBD2. J lost 4 bases, V lost 4 bases, and 4 bases had no gene match. Germline-derived CDR1 and CDR2 are SGHRS and YFSETQ. This CDR3 region has 15 residues. CDR3 in amino acids: CASSGGTSGSYEQYF. For the CDR3, the DNA is TGCGCCAGCAGCGGGGGGACTAGCGGGAGTTACGAGCAGTACTTC. Full variable domain (outside the CDR3, taken from reference TRBV5-1 and TRBJ2-7): KAGVTQTPRYLIKTRGQQVTLSCSPISGHRSVSWYQQTPGQGLQFLFEYFSETQRNKGNFPGRFSGRQFSNSRSEMNVSTLELGDSALYLCASSGGTSGSYEQYFGPGTRLTVT.

The sample holds a few counts of this clone. The V call is TRBV6-5, the J call TRBJ2-3; D may be TRBD2 (5 bases). Germline-derived CDR1 and CDR2 are MNHEY and SVGAGI. The CDR3 totals 13 residues. The V and J ends lost 10 bases and 0 bases respectively, with 11 bases between them. CDR3: CATRELSTDTQYF. As DNA, the CDR3 is TGTGCCACACGGGAATTAAGCACAGATACGCAGTATTTT.

Here the CDR3 DNA reads TGTGCCAGCAGCGATCCGAGTCGGGGGTTCACCGGGGAGCTGTTTTTT. It specifies CASSDPSRGFTGELFF. J is TRBJ2-2 and V is TRBV9; TRBD2 might be the D (6 bases). The V gene's germline CDR1 is SGDLS and CDR2 YYNGEE. V lost 3 bases, J lost 4 bases, and 16 bases lay in between. The CDR3 is made up of 16 amino acids.

There are a few counts of this clone. The rearrangement links TRBV19 to TRBJ2-3; no reliable D call. This CDR3 region has 11 residues. Germline CDR1 reads LNHDA; CDR2 reads SQIVND (reference sequence). Deletions cut 3 bases from V and 8 bases from J, with 6 bases between. The CDR3 protein is CASSMAATQYF. CDR3 nucleotide sequence: TGTGCCAGTAGTATGGCGGCTACGCAGTATTTT.